The rows below give T cell receptor beta chains drawn from one sample of a study of early T cells in non-severe SARS-CoV-2 infection. TCRdb used MiXCR to reprocess the 5' RACE reads, holding one entry per CDR3 protein. The sample carries 85,000 to 100,000 distinct CDR3 sequences, 11% recorded once. Sequences were derived from whole blood, sampled at baseline. The source is an adult who was a healthcare worker with PCR-confirmed SARS-CoV-2 infection or an uninfected control (not recorded which). CDR3s include the opening cysteine and the closing phenylalanine or tryptophan. Fields, in order: D gene, J gene, clone size, V gene, CDR3 protein, CDR3 DNA. D genes are given only for firm matches. Rows may omit the clone size; those that give it use once, few, many or a size class.

>.|TRBJ2-7|few|TRBV5-1
CASSLAGVLAYEQYF
TGCGCCAGCAGCTTGGCGGGAGTGCTGGCCTACGAGCAGTACTTC
>TRBD1|TRBJ2-6|many|TRBV24-1
CATSAGTAGANVLTF
TGTGCCACCAGTGCCGGGACAGCTGGGGCCAACGTCCTGACTTTC
>.|TRBJ2-7|many|TRBV20-1
CSAGGGGYEQYF
TGCAGTGCTGGTGGGGGTGGATACGAGCAGTACTTC
>TRBD1|TRBJ1-1|many|TRBV10-3
CATRVGTENTEAFF
TGTGCCACCCGGGTCGGGACAGAAAACACTGAAGCTTTCTTT
>.|TRBJ2-2|few|TRBV14
CASSFTGTINTGELFF
TGTGCCAGCAGCTTCACCGGGACAATCAACACCGGGGAGCTGTTTTTT
>TRBD2|TRBJ2-1|.|TRBV6-1
CASTHSGYNEQFF
TGTGCCAGCACCCATAGCGGGTACAATGAGCAGTTCTTC
>.|TRBJ1-1|.|TRBV3-1
CASRANRGGTEAFF
TGTGCCAGCAGAGCCAATAGGGGGGGTACTGAAGCTTTCTTT
>.|TRBJ1-1|many|TRBV7-6
CASSLAPGASTEAFF
TGTGCCAGCAGCTTAGCCCCGGGGGCGAGCACTGAAGCTTTCTTT
>TRBD1|TRBJ1-1|many|TRBV7-2
CASSLGQALEAFF
TGTGCCAGCAGCCTGGGACAGGCCCTTGAAGCTTTCTTT
>TRBD1|TRBJ2-7|many|TRBV20-1
CSANSQGAGYEQYF
TGCAGTGCCAACTCACAGGGGGCAGGTTACGAGCAGTACTTC
>.|TRBJ2-2|few|TRBV7-7
CASSLAGGPGTGELFF
TGTGCCAGCAGCTTAGCAGGGGGACCTGGGACCGGGGAGCTGTTTTTT
>.|TRBJ2-7|.|TRBV25-1
CASTHSGDEQYF
TGTGCCAGCACCCACTCAGGGGACGAGCAGTACTTC
>.|TRBJ2-6|.|TRBV3-1
CASSQVRFPGANVLTF
TGTGCCAGCAGCCAAGTTAGGTTCCCTGGGGCCAACGTCCTGACTTTC
>.|TRBJ1-5|many|TRBV6-5
CASKQGNQPQHF
TGTGCCAGCAAACAGGGCAATCAGCCCCAGCATTTT
>.|TRBJ2-1|many|TRBV5-1
CASSLGQSSNEQFF
TGCGCCAGCAGCTTGGGGCAGAGTAGCAATGAGCAGTTCTTC
>.|TRBJ2-6|few|TRBV6-5
CASRRLGANVLTF
TGTGCCAGCAGGCGGCTTGGGGCCAACGTCCTGACTTTC
>.|TRBJ2-7|few|TRBV19
CASSSSTGSYEQYF
TGTGCCAGTAGTTCCTCGACAGGATCCTACGAGCAGTACTTC
>.|TRBJ2-1|many|TRBV11-2
CASSFPPPGRSSYNEQFF
TGTGCCAGCAGCTTCCCCCCGCCGGGGCGGAGCTCCTACAATGAGCAGTTCTTC
>TRBD2|TRBJ2-5|few|TRBV6-6
CASSYSFIAGITQETQYF
TGTGCCAGCAGTTACTCGTTTATAGCGGGAATCACTCAAGAGACCCAGTACTTC
>.|TRBJ2-7|many|TRBV12-5
CASGLRGIDEQYF
TGTGCTAGTGGTTTGCGGGGAATCGACGAGCAGTACTTC
>TRBD2|TRBJ2-1|many|TRBV10-3
CAIRPSGGRAEQFF
TGTGCCATCAGGCCTAGCGGGGGTAGAGCTGAGCAGTTCTTC
>.|TRBJ2-1|few|TRBV5-1
CASTPVTVQQQFF
TGCGCCAGCACCCCGGTCACGGTACAACAGCAGTTCTTC
>TRBD1|TRBJ2-3|once|TRBV10-2
CASSLEGALDTQYF
TGCGCCAGCAGTCTCGAGGGGGCGTTGGATACGCAGTATTTT
>TRBD1|TRBJ1-4|.|TRBV2
CASSRRQGNEKLFF
TGTGCCAGCAGTCGCCGACAGGGAAATGAAAAACTGTTTTTT
>.|TRBJ1-3|few|TRBV6-5
CASTGSGNTIYF
TGTGCCAGCACTGGCTCTGGAAACACCATATATTTT
>.|TRBJ1-2|many|TRBV29-1
CSASGGYTF
TGCAGCGCGAGCGGCGGCTACACCTTC
>TRBD2|TRBJ2-3|many|TRBV25-1
CASSDALRLAVSTDTQYF
TGTGCCAGCAGTGATGCCTTGAGGCTAGCGGTAAGCACAGATACGCAGTATTTT
>.|TRBJ2-7|.|TRBV20-1
CSARQPGKDEQYF
TGCAGTGCTAGACAGCCAGGTAAAGACGAGCAGTACTTC
>.|TRBJ1-5|.|TRBV19
CASPKNGSNQPQHF
TGTGCCAGCCCTAAAAATGGTAGCAATCAGCCCCAGCATTTT
>TRBD1|TRBJ2-5|.|TRBV30
CAWSQGEETQYF
TGTGCCTGGAGTCAGGGGGAAGAGACCCAGTACTTC
>.|TRBJ1-1|few|TRBV30
CAWSWTAMNTEAFF
TGTGCCTGGAGTTGGACAGCCATGAACACTGAAGCTTTCTTT